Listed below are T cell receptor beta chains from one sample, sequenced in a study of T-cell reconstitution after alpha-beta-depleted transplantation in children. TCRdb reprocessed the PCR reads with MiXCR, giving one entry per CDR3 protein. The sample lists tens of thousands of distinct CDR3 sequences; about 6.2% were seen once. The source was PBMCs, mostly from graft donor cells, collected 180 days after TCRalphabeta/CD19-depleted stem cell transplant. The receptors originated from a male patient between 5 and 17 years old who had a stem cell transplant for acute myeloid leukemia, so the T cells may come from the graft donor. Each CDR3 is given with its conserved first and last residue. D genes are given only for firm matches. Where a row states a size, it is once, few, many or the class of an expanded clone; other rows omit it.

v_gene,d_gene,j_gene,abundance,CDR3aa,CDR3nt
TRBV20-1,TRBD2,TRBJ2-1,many,CSAIDPSGYNEQFF,TGCAGTGCTATCGATCCTAGCGGCTACAATGAGCAGTTCTTC
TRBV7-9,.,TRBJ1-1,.,CASSPRKVNTEAFF,TGTGCCAGCAGCCCCCGGAAAGTGAACACTGAAGCTTTCTTT
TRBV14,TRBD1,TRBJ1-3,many,CASSRRTGSSGNTIYF,TGTGCCAGCAGCCGCCGGACAGGGAGCTCTGGAAACACCATATATTTT
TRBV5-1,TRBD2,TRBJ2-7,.,CASSLGAGGTYEQYF,TGCGCCAGCAGCTTGGGAGCGGGAGGCACCTACGAGCAGTACTTC
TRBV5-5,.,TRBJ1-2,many,CASSLLGDYYGYTF,TGTGCCAGCAGCTTGTTGGGGGACTACTATGGCTACACCTTC
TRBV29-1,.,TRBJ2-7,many,CSVEGRGTYEQYF,TGCAGCGTTGAAGGCAGGGGCACCTACGAGCAGTACTTC
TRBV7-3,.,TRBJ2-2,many,CASSPRRTGELFF,TGTGCCAGCAGCCCCCGAAGGACCGGGGAGCTGTTTTTT
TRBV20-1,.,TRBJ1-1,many,CSAKQAGTEAFF,TGCAGTGCCAAGCAGGCCGGGACTGAAGCTTTCTTT
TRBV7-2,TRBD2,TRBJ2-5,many,CASSLVSGRAQETQYF,TGTGCCAGCAGCCTAGTTAGCGGGAGGGCCCAAGAGACCCAGTACTTC
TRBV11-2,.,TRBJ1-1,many,CASSLDVALFF,TGTGCCAGCAGCTTAGATGTTGCCCTTTTCTTT
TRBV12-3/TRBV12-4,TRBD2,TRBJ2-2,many,CASRGLAVFPTGELFF,TGTGCCAGCCGGGGACTAGCAGTATTTCCGACCGGGGAGCTGTTTTTT
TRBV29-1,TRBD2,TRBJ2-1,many,CSVRGGYNEQFF,TGCAGCGTTCGGGGGGGTTACAATGAGCAGTTCTTC
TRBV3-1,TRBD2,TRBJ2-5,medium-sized,CASSRTTSGSGKTQYF,TGTGCCAGCAGCCGAACCACTAGCGGGAGTGGTAAGACCCAGTACTTC
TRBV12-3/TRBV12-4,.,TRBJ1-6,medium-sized,CASSLAGARGSPLHF,TGTGCCAGCAGTTTAGCGGGGGCCCGAGGATCACCCCTCCACTTT
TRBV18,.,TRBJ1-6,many,CASSPTSTGSSPLHF,TGTGCCAGCTCACCGACCTCTACAGGGTCTTCACCCCTCCACTTT
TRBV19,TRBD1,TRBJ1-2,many,CASRPSNRGLYGYTF,TGTGCCAGTAGACCGAGTAACAGGGGGCTCTATGGCTACACCTTC
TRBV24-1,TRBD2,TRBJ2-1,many,CATSDRSGSYNEQFF,TGTGCCACCAGTGATCGAAGCGGGAGTTACAATGAGCAGTTCTTC
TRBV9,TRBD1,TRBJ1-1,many,CASSAHRGDGNTEAFF,TGTGCCAGCAGCGCCCACAGGGGAGACGGTAACACTGAAGCTTTCTTT
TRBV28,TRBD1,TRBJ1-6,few,CASSGRQGEGSPLHF,TGTGCCAGCAGTGGGCGACAGGGGGAGGGTTCACCCCTCCACTTT
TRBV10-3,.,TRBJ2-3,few,CAINQSINTDTQYF,TGTGCCATCAACCAATCGATAAACACAGATACGCAGTATTTT
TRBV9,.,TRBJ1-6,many,CASSVDRTANSPLHF,TGTGCCAGCAGCGTCGACAGGACAGCAAATTCACCCCTCCACTTT
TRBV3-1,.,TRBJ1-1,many,CASNQNAVNTEAFF,TGTGCCAGCAACCAAAACGCCGTGAACACTGAAGCTTTCTTT
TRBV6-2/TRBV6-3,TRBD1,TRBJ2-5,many,CASSSGQQETQYF,TGTGCCAGCAGTTCGGGACAGCAAGAGACCCAGTACTTC
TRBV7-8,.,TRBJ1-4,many,CASSTRSTNEKLFF,TGTGCCAGCAGCACCCGATCAACTAATGAAAAACTGTTTTTT
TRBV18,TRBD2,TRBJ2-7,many,CASSGTSGYEQYF,TGTGCCAGCTCCGGGACTAGCGGTTACGAGCAGTACTTC
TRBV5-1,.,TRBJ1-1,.,CASSLASGTNTEAFF,TGCGCCAGCAGCTTGGCCTCGGGGACGAACACTGAAGCTTTCTTT
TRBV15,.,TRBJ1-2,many,CATSQEAGANYGYTF,TGTGCCACCAGCCAGGAAGCGGGAGCTAACTATGGCTACACCTTC
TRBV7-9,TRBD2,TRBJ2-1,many,CASSPWTSLGNEQFF,TGTGCCAGCAGCCCTTGGACTAGCCTCGGCAATGAGCAGTTCTTC
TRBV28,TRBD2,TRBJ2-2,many,CASHSLAGDGTGELFF,TGTGCCAGCCATTCTCTAGCGGGGGATGGTACCGGGGAGCTGTTTTTT
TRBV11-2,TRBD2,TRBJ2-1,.,CASSLIRGRGEHF,TGTGCCAGCAGCTTGATACGCGGGAGGGGGGAGCACTTC
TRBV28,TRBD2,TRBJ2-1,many,CATLTGTSGGVGQFF,TGTGCCACCCTAACCGGGACTAGCGGGGGTGTCGGGCAGTTCTTC
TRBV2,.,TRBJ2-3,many,CASSEWQGFRTDTQYF,TGTGCCAGCAGTGAATGGCAGGGCTTTCGCACAGATACGCAGTATTTT
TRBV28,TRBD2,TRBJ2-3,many,CASSFPTSGGRGTDTQYF,TGTGCCAGCAGTTTCCCAACTAGCGGGGGGCGGGGCACAGATACGCAGTATTTT
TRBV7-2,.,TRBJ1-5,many,CASSLAYEQPQHF,TGTGCCAGCAGCTTAGCGTACGAACAGCCCCAGCATTTT
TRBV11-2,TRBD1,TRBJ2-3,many,CASSPGTGRADTQYF,TGTGCCAGCAGCCCCGGGACAGGGAGGGCAGATACGCAGTATTTT
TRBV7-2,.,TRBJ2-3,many,CASSFLVTDTQYF,TGTGCCAGCAGCTTTCTCGTGACTGATACGCAGTATTTT
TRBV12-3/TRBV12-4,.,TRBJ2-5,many,CASSWGGSGGPQETQYF,TGTGCCAGCAGTTGGGGTGGGAGCGGAGGACCCCAAGAGACCCAGTACTTC
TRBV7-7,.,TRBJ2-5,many,CASSLRPDRQETQYF,TGTGCCAGCAGCTTACGACCTGACAGACAAGAGACCCAGTACTTC
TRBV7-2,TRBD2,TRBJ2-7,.,CASSLSSGLGEQYF,TGTGCCAGCAGCTTATCTAGCGGGCTGGGCGAGCAGTACTTC
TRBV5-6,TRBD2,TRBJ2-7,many,CASSPYGRPEQYF,TGTGCCAGCAGCCCTTACGGGAGGCCGGAGCAGTACTTC
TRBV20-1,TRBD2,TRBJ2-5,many,CSARAPLAGPGETQYF,TGCAGTGCTAGAGCCCCGCTAGCGGGGCCGGGGGAGACCCAGTACTTC
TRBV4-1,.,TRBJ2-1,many,CASSPTGASGLGNEQFF,TGCGCCAGCAGCCCTACAGGGGCTAGCGGGCTGGGCAATGAGCAGTTCTTC
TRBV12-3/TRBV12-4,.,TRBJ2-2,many,CASSPNTNTGELFF,TGTGCCAGCAGCCCGAATACGAACACCGGGGAGCTGTTTTTT
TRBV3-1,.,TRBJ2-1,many,CASSQGRTSYNEQFF,TGTGCCAGCAGCCAAGGAAGGACTTCCTACAATGAGCAGTTCTTC
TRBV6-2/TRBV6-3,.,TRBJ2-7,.,CASSLGVYEQYF,TGTGCCAGCAGTCTAGGGGTCTACGAGCAGTACTTC
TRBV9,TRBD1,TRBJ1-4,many,CASSVSGTGRENEKLFF,TGTGCCAGCAGCGTATCCGGGACAGGGAGGGAAAATGAAAAACTGTTTTTT
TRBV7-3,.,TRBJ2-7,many,CASSLGTPNSYEQYF,TGTGCCAGCAGCTTAGGGACTCCTAACTCCTACGAGCAGTACTTC
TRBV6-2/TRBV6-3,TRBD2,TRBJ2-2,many,CASSYFGTGTTAGELFF,TGTGCCAGCAGTTACTTTGGAACCGGGACTACCGCCGGGGAGCTGTTTTTT
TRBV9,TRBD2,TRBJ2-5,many,CASSVRASGHQETQYF,TGTGCCAGCAGCGTACGGGCTAGCGGTCACCAAGAGACCCAGTACTTC
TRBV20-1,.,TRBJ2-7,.,CSAYRDPPEQYF,TGCAGTGCTTACCGGGACCCGCCCGAGCAGTACTTC
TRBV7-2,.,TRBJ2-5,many,CASSLGAREETQYF,TGTGCCAGCAGCTTAGGGGCCAGGGAAGAGACCCAGTACTTC
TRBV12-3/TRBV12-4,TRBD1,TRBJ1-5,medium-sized,CASKRTGDHQPQHF,TGTGCCAGCAAAAGAACAGGGGACCATCAGCCCCAGCATTTT
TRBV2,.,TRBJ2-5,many,CASSMTHRYQETQYF,TGTGCCAGCAGTATGACTCACAGGTATCAAGAGACCCAGTACTTC
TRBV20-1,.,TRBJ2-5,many,CSARDPQETQYF,TGCAGTGCTAGAGACCCTCAAGAGACCCAGTACTTC
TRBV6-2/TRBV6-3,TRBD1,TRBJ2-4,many,CASSPGQGNIQYF,TGTGCCAGCAGTCCGGGACAGGGGAACATTCAGTACTTC